This T cell receptor beta chain was recorded in a study of cytomegalovirus exposure and HLA in healthy donors. Findings of the study overall: Within an earlier analysis, most TCR beta V segments proved productive either about 87% or about 30% of the time. Across all donors, roughly uniform sequencing depth was an assumption of the presence/absence analyses.

The study ran its PCR with 60 Vbeta and 13 Jbeta primers. Data came from immunoSEQ multiplex PCR; TCRdb stores just in-frame clones and leaves some out. The sample comprises around 210,000 clones, roughly 78% of which are singletons, and approximately 0.47% rests with the top ten. This CDR3 is built from 14 residues. V dropped 3 bases and J dropped 4; count of bases not matched to a gene: 5. CDR1 and CDR2 (germline): SNHLY, FYNNEI. With respect to this clone: Its cognate antigen is unknown.

The sample consisted of PBMCs. The chain recombines TRBV2 with TRBJ1-2; 7 nucleotides align to TRBD1. The clonotype comes from a boy between 10 and 17 years old in good health and CMV-seronegative. CDR3: CASSEVRGAYGYTF. The CDR3 nucleotides are TGTGCCAGCAGTGAGGTCAGGGGGGCCTATGGCTACACCTTC.